Listed below are T cell receptor beta chains from one sample, sequenced in a study of T cell responses to AZD1222 COVID-19 vaccine. The assay was immunoSEQ multiplex PCR, and TCRdb's table has in-frame clones only and misses some. The table records some 170,000 clones, about 87% of them present only once. The specimen was peripheral blood, collected 28 days after the second dose of the MenACWY control vaccine. These receptors were obtained from an adult who received the MenACWY meningococcal vaccine as a control. CDR3s include the opening cysteine and the closing phenylalanine or tryptophan. The order of the fields is J gene, CDR3 length, clone size, V gene, D gene, CDR3 DNA, CDR3 protein. The D gene is left open where the match is weak. Size is omitted from some rows. Given values are once, few, many or a class for expanded clones.

J gene: TRBJ1-4; CDR3 length: 15; clone size: once; V gene: TRBV23-1; D gene: TRBD1; CDR3 DNA: TGCGCCAGCACCATCAAGGGGACAGGGCGGAGAAAACTGTTTTTT; CDR3 protein: CASTIKGTGRRKLFF
J gene: TRBJ2-7; CDR3 length: 14; clone size: -; V gene: TRBV18; D gene: TRBD2; CDR3 DNA: TGTGCCAGCTCACCTTCCCGGGGAGGGGACGAGCAGTACTTC; CDR3 protein: CASSPSRGGDEQYF
J gene: TRBJ1-6; CDR3 length: 17; clone size: -; V gene: TRBV10-1; D gene: -; CDR3 DNA: TGCGCCAGTGCTGAAAGAGCACCTTCGGGCAATAATTCACCCCTCCACTTT; CDR3 protein: CASAERAPSGNNSPLHF
J gene: TRBJ2-3; CDR3 length: 13; clone size: -; V gene: TRBV6-6; D gene: -; CDR3 DNA: TGTGCCAGCGGATATACTAGGCGGGATACGCAGTATTTT; CDR3 protein: CASGYTRRDTQYF
J gene: TRBJ2-1; CDR3 length: 16; clone size: -; V gene: TRBV10-3; D gene: TRBD2; CDR3 DNA: TGTGCCATCGGCCGGGGTCCTAGCGGCACCTACAATGAGCAGTTCTTC; CDR3 protein: CAIGRGPSGTYNEQFF
J gene: TRBJ2-5; CDR3 length: 13; clone size: -; V gene: TRBV5-8; D gene: -; CDR3 DNA: TGTGCCAGCAGCTGGTTACATCGAGAGACCCAGTACTTC; CDR3 protein: CASSWLHRETQYF
J gene: TRBJ2-6; CDR3 length: 16; clone size: -; V gene: TRBV5-6; D gene: -; CDR3 DNA: TGTGCCAGCAGCTTCGATTACACCTCTGGGGCCAACGTCCTGACTTTC; CDR3 protein: CASSFDYTSGANVLTF
J gene: TRBJ1-4; CDR3 length: 14; clone size: -; V gene: TRBV18; D gene: -; CDR3 DNA: TGTGCCAGCTCACCACCTGCAACTAATGAAAAACTGTTTTTT; CDR3 protein: CASSPPATNEKLFF
J gene: TRBJ1-1; CDR3 length: 14; clone size: -; V gene: TRBV10-3; D gene: TRBD1; CDR3 DNA: TGTGCCATCAGACCAGGACAGGCACTGACTGAAGCTTTCTTT; CDR3 protein: CAIRPGQALTEAFF
J gene: TRBJ1-5; CDR3 length: 18; clone size: -; V gene: TRBV28; D gene: TRBD1; CDR3 DNA: TGTGCCAGCAGTTTAGTGCCGTTCCGGACAGGGATTAGTCAGCCCCAGCATTTT; CDR3 protein: CASSLVPFRTGISQPQHF
J gene: TRBJ1-1; CDR3 length: 14; clone size: -; V gene: TRBV18; D gene: TRBD1; CDR3 DNA: TGTGCCAGCTCACCCATTACAGGGGGCACTGAAGCTTTCTTT; CDR3 protein: CASSPITGGTEAFF
J gene: TRBJ2-7; CDR3 length: 14; clone size: -; V gene: TRBV7-2; D gene: -; CDR3 DNA: TGTGCCAGCAGCTTAGACCGGGGCGTGTACGAGCAGTACTTC; CDR3 protein: CASSLDRGVYEQYF
J gene: TRBJ1-4; CDR3 length: 15; clone size: -; V gene: TRBV2; D gene: -; CDR3 DNA: TGTGCCAGCAGTGATAGGTGGAGCACTAATGAAAAACTGTTTTTT; CDR3 protein: CASSDRWSTNEKLFF
J gene: TRBJ2-1; CDR3 length: 15; clone size: -; V gene: TRBV9; D gene: -; CDR3 DNA: TGTGCCAGCAGCGTAGGGGCAGGGACAACGAATGAGCAGTTCTTC; CDR3 protein: CASSVGAGTTNEQFF
J gene: TRBJ1-4; CDR3 length: 14; clone size: -; V gene: TRBV28; D gene: TRBD1; CDR3 DNA: TGTGCCAGCAGATTACAGGGGGGGGACGAAAAACTGTTTTTT; CDR3 protein: CASRLQGGDEKLFF
J gene: TRBJ1-1; CDR3 length: 13; clone size: -; V gene: TRBV3-1/TRBV3-2; D gene: -; CDR3 DNA: TGTGCCAGCAGCCAATGGGAGGGGGTGGAGGCTTTCTTT; CDR3 protein: CASSQWEGVEAFF
J gene: TRBJ2-1; CDR3 length: 13; clone size: -; V gene: TRBV11-2; D gene: -; CDR3 DNA: TGTGCCAGCAGCCCTCCCGTGGGCGGTGAGCAGTTCTTC; CDR3 protein: CASSPPVGGEQFF
J gene: TRBJ1-4; CDR3 length: 14; clone size: once; V gene: TRBV5-1; D gene: -; CDR3 DNA: TGCGCCAGCAGCTTGAGGGGGGCGGATGAAAAACTGTTTTTT; CDR3 protein: CASSLRGADEKLFF
J gene: TRBJ2-7; CDR3 length: 16; clone size: -; V gene: TRBV10-1; D gene: TRBD2; CDR3 DNA: TGCGCCAGCAGTGAGTCCCTTAGCGGGAGTAGTAGCGAGCAGTACTTC; CDR3 protein: CASSESLSGSSSEQYF
J gene: TRBJ1-2; CDR3 length: 14; clone size: -; V gene: TRBV6-2/TRBV6-3; D gene: -; CDR3 DNA: TGTGCCAGCAGTTATCTTGACAGAAACTATGGCTACACCTTC; CDR3 protein: CASSYLDRNYGYTF
J gene: TRBJ2-1; CDR3 length: 12; clone size: -; V gene: TRBV19; D gene: -; CDR3 DNA: TGTGCCAGTAGTAAGGGCCACAATGAGCAGTTCTTC; CDR3 protein: CASSKGHNEQFF
J gene: TRBJ1-1; CDR3 length: 13; clone size: -; V gene: TRBV7-9; D gene: -; CDR3 DNA: TGTGCCAGCAGCTTTGACCCGGACACTGAAGCTTTCTTT; CDR3 protein: CASSFDPDTEAFF
J gene: TRBJ2-7; CDR3 length: 15; clone size: -; V gene: TRBV5-5; D gene: -; CDR3 DNA: TGTGCCAGCAGCTTGGCACCAACCTTCTCCTACGAGCAGTACTTC; CDR3 protein: CASSLAPTFSYEQYF
J gene: TRBJ1-3; CDR3 length: 16; clone size: -; V gene: TRBV3-1/TRBV3-2; D gene: -; CDR3 DNA: TGTGCCAGCAGCCCTACTGTACAGGGTGCCGGAAACACCATATATTTT; CDR3 protein: CASSPTVQGAGNTIYF
J gene: TRBJ2-7; CDR3 length: 15; clone size: -; V gene: TRBV19; D gene: -; CDR3 DNA: TGTGCCAGTAGTATAGGCGGCGATTCTTTTTACGAGCAGTACTTC; CDR3 protein: CASSIGGDSFYEQYF
J gene: TRBJ2-7; CDR3 length: 16; clone size: -; V gene: TRBV5-6; D gene: TRBD1; CDR3 DNA: TGTGCCAGCAGCCGCGGGACAGGGAGTGGAACAAACGAGCAGTACTTC; CDR3 protein: CASSRGTGSGTNEQYF
J gene: TRBJ1-1; CDR3 length: 14; clone size: -; V gene: TRBV6-1; D gene: -; CDR3 DNA: TGTGCCAGCAGTGAAGGTGCAGAGAACACTGAAGCTTTCTTT; CDR3 protein: CASSEGAENTEAFF
J gene: TRBJ2-5; CDR3 length: 14; clone size: -; V gene: TRBV7-9; D gene: -; CDR3 DNA: TGTGCCAGCAGCTCCGCCGGACGGCAAGAGACCCAGTACTTC; CDR3 protein: CASSSAGRQETQYF
J gene: TRBJ2-7; CDR3 length: 12; clone size: -; V gene: TRBV5-1; D gene: -; CDR3 DNA: TGCGCCAGCGGGACTTCCTCCTACGAGCAGTACTTC; CDR3 protein: CASGTSSYEQYF
J gene: TRBJ2-1; CDR3 length: 14; clone size: -; V gene: TRBV18; D gene: -; CDR3 DNA: TGTGCCAGCTCACTGGGACAACCTTACAATGAGCAGTTCTTC; CDR3 protein: CASSLGQPYNEQFF
J gene: TRBJ1-1; CDR3 length: 14; clone size: once; V gene: TRBV6-5; D gene: TRBD1; CDR3 DNA: TGTGCCAGCAGCCAGACAGGGGTGAGCACTGAAGCTTTCTTT; CDR3 protein: CASSQTGVSTEAFF
J gene: TRBJ2-1; CDR3 length: 15; clone size: once; V gene: TRBV6-5; D gene: TRBD2; CDR3 DNA: TGTGCCAGCAAGGCCGGGACTAGCGGGAGCTATGAGCAGTTCTTC; CDR3 protein: CASKAGTSGSYEQFF
J gene: TRBJ2-1; CDR3 length: 14; clone size: -; V gene: TRBV9; D gene: TRBD1; CDR3 DNA: TGTGCCAGCAGCTCCAGGACAGGGGGCAATGAGCAGTTCTTC; CDR3 protein: CASSSRTGGNEQFF
J gene: TRBJ2-3; CDR3 length: 15; clone size: -; V gene: TRBV18; D gene: TRBD2; CDR3 DNA: TGTGCCAGCTCGCCCGGGACTAGCGGGAGAGATACGCAGTATTTT; CDR3 protein: CASSPGTSGRDTQYF
J gene: TRBJ1-2; CDR3 length: 14; clone size: -; V gene: TRBV28; D gene: -; CDR3 DNA: TGTGCCAGCAGTTTACTCGGGGATGGGGGTGTCTACACCTTC; CDR3 protein: CASSLLGDGGVYTF
J gene: TRBJ2-2; CDR3 length: 15; clone size: -; V gene: TRBV5-5; D gene: -; CDR3 DNA: TGTGCCAGCAGCTTGGTACTCCACAACACCGGGGAGCTGTTTTTT; CDR3 protein: CASSLVLHNTGELFF
J gene: TRBJ1-4; CDR3 length: 12; clone size: -; V gene: TRBV30; D gene: -; CDR3 DNA: TGTGCCTGGAGTACAACTGTTGAAAAACTGTTTTTT; CDR3 protein: CAWSTTVEKLFF
J gene: TRBJ1-2; CDR3 length: 11; clone size: once; V gene: TRBV12-3/TRBV12-4; D gene: -; CDR3 DNA: TGTGCCAGCAGTTTGAGCTATGGCTACACCTTC; CDR3 protein: CASSLSYGYTF
J gene: TRBJ1-5; CDR3 length: 15; clone size: -; V gene: TRBV5-6; D gene: -; CDR3 DNA: TGTGCCAGCAGCTTTCGGCCGGGCGGCAATCAGCCCCAGCATTTT; CDR3 protein: CASSFRPGGNQPQHF
J gene: TRBJ2-7; CDR3 length: 18; clone size: -; V gene: TRBV6-2/TRBV6-3; D gene: TRBD2; CDR3 DNA: TGTGCCAGCAGTTTCGCCCGACCCCGACTAGCGGGAGTATACGAGCAGTACTTC; CDR3 protein: CASSFARPRLAGVYEQYF
J gene: TRBJ1-6; CDR3 length: 13; clone size: once; V gene: TRBV7-3; D gene: -; CDR3 DNA: TGTGCCAGCAGCTTAAGGGGGGATTCACCCCTCCACTTT; CDR3 protein: CASSLRGDSPLHF
J gene: TRBJ2-1; CDR3 length: 16; clone size: -; V gene: TRBV3-1/TRBV3-2; D gene: TRBD2; CDR3 DNA: TGTGCCAGCAGCCAAGGGGGACTAGCGGGAGTCAATGAGCAGTTCTTC; CDR3 protein: CASSQGGLAGVNEQFF
J gene: TRBJ2-7; CDR3 length: 11; clone size: -; V gene: TRBV7-3; D gene: -; CDR3 DNA: TGTGCCAGCTCGTCGGGCGGAGAGCAGTACTTC; CDR3 protein: CASSSGGEQYF
J gene: TRBJ2-5; CDR3 length: 15; clone size: -; V gene: TRBV7-3; D gene: -; CDR3 DNA: TGTGCCAGCAGCAATTCCGCCCTGAAGGGAGAGACCCAGTACTTC; CDR3 protein: CASSNSALKGETQYF
J gene: TRBJ2-5; CDR3 length: 13; clone size: -; V gene: TRBV6-5; D gene: -; CDR3 DNA: TGTGCCAGCAGGCCCCCGGGTGGCGAGACCCAGTACTTC; CDR3 protein: CASRPPGGETQYF
J gene: TRBJ1-3; CDR3 length: 18; clone size: once; V gene: TRBV18; D gene: -; CDR3 DNA: TGTGCCAGCTCAACGGCACCCTATTCCGGGACGGCTGGAAACACCATATATTTT; CDR3 protein: CASSTAPYSGTAGNTIYF
J gene: TRBJ1-2; CDR3 length: 14; clone size: -; V gene: TRBV7-9; D gene: TRBD1; CDR3 DNA: TGTGCCAGCAACCCAACAGGGGCGTCGGATGGCTACACCTTC; CDR3 protein: CASNPTGASDGYTF
J gene: TRBJ1-2; CDR3 length: 15; clone size: -; V gene: TRBV4-3; D gene: -; CDR3 DNA: TGCGCCAGCAGCCAAGATGTCCGAGGATTCTATGGCTACACCTTC; CDR3 protein: CASSQDVRGFYGYTF
J gene: TRBJ1-2; CDR3 length: 17; clone size: -; V gene: TRBV28; D gene: -; CDR3 DNA: TGTGCCAGCAGTTTAGCCACGGGTGCGTGGGGGGCAAATGGCTACACCTTC; CDR3 protein: CASSLATGAWGANGYTF
J gene: TRBJ1-2; CDR3 length: 13; clone size: -; V gene: TRBV28; D gene: -; CDR3 DNA: TGTGCCAGCACCCCCACAGGGTCCTATGGCTACACCTTC; CDR3 protein: CASTPTGSYGYTF
J gene: TRBJ2-2; CDR3 length: 16; clone size: -; V gene: TRBV5-1; D gene: -; CDR3 DNA: TGCGCCAGCAGCTTGGCCGCCAGGGGAGGGACCGGGGAGCTGTTTTTT; CDR3 protein: CASSLAARGGTGELFF
J gene: TRBJ2-1; CDR3 length: 16; clone size: -; V gene: TRBV7-2; D gene: TRBD2; CDR3 DNA: TGTGCCAGCAGCTTAGGCTGGGGGGGAAATCAGGGTGAGCAGTTCTTC; CDR3 protein: CASSLGWGGNQGEQFF
J gene: TRBJ1-5; CDR3 length: 13; clone size: -; V gene: TRBV29-1; D gene: -; CDR3 DNA: TGCAGCGTTGAAGAGGCCATCAATCAGCCCCAGCATTTT; CDR3 protein: CSVEEAINQPQHF